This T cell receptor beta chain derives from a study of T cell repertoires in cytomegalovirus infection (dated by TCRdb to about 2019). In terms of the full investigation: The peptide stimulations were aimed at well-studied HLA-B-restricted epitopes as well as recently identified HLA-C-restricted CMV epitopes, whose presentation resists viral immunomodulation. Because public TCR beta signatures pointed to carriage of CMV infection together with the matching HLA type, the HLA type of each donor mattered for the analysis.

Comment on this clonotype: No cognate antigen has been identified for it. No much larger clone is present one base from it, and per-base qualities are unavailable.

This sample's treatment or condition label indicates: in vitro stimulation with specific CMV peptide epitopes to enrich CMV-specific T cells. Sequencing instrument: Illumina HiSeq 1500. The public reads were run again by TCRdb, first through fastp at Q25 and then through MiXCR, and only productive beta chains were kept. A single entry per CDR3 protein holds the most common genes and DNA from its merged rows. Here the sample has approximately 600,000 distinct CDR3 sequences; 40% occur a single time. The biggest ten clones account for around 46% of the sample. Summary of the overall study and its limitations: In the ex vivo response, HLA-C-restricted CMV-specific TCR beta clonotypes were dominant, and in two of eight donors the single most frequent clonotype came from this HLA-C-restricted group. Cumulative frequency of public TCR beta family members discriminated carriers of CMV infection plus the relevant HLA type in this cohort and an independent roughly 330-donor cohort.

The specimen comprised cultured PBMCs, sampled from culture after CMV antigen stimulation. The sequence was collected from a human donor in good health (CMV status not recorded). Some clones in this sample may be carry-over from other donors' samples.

The bases read TGTGCCAGCGATAAGGTAGCGGGGGGCCGAGATACGCAGTATTTT. This sequence encodes CASDKVAGGRDTQYF. This sequence uses TRBV12-3 or TRBV12-4 and TRBJ2-3; TRBD2 aligns with 10 central bases. V loses 8 bases at its end and J loses 5 bases; junction bases beyond the gene matches: 10. From its cysteine to its phenylalanine, the CDR3 spans 15 amino acids. The DNA shown is the 45-base CDR3, in frame from base 1.